This passage covers 26 T cell receptor beta chains from one sample sequenced in a study of human T cells and chemical hapten exposure. From the RACE reads, TCRdb called clonotypes with MiXCR, one entry per CDR3 protein. The table shows around 350,000 distinct CDR3 sequences, with roughly 6% occurring only once. The sample's time point: pre-sensitization, week 0. Treatment indicated: therapeutic diphenylcyclopropenone sensitization with weekly scalp DPC. The input for sequencing was whole blood, taken in connection with sensitization to the hapten diphenylcyclopropenone (DPC). These receptors came from a woman between 18 and 29 years old with alopecia areata. Some clones in this sample may be carry-over from other donors' samples.

This clonotype was counted at least ten times. V and J are TRBV2 and TRBJ1-2; D is ambiguous. The germline V gene encodes CDR1 SNHLY and CDR2 FYNNEI. CDR3 length: 13 amino acids. Trimming took off 7 bases at V and 4 bases at J, with 13 bases between the two ends. The CDR3 here is CASTPDGFYGYTF. In DNA form, the CDR3 reads TGTGCCAGCACCCCGGACGGGTTCTATGGCTACACCTTC.

This clonotype was observed many times. This chain joins TRBV6-5 and TRBJ1-2; the D gene is possibly TRBD1 (5 bases). The germline V and J ends were trimmed by 5 bases and 2 bases, with 12 bases remaining between them. The CDR3 extends over 14 amino acids. Germline V gene sequence: CDR1 MNHEY, CDR2 SVGAGI. CDR3 sequence reads: CASSGAVMNYGYTF. CDR3 nucleotides: TGTGCCAGCAGTGGGGCAGTGATGAACTATGGCTACACCTTC.

The CDR3 is CASSNGTDSETGNTIYF. For the CDR3, the DNA is TGTGCCAGCAGCAACGGGACAGACAGCGAAACTGGAAACACCATATATTTT. The chain joins TRBV7-3 to TRBJ1-3; TRBD1 agrees at 7 bases. This CDR3 contains 17 residues. V lost 5 bases, J lost 2 bases, and 12 bases stayed unmatched. Germline V gene lookup returns CDR1 SGHTA and CDR2 FQGTGA.

This clonotype has more than one count but fewer than ten. The V call is TRBV7-8, the J call TRBJ1-5; no clear D. Trimming removed 1 base at V and 4 bases at J, with 11 bases between. Germline-derived CDR1 and CDR2 are SGHVS and FQNEAQ. This CDR3 is built from 15 residues. CDR3 sequence reads: CASSLGRGVNQPQHF. CDR3 nucleotides: TGTGCCAGCAGCTTAGGTCGGGGTGTTAATCAGCCCCAGCATTTT.

This rearrangement joins TRBV6-1 to TRBJ1-4; D ambiguous. The CDR3 runs to 12 residues. V was shortened by 0 bases and J by 12 bases, with 8 bases between the two germline ends. Looked up from germline, CDR1 is MNHNS and CDR2 is SASEGT. The CDR3 DNA reads as TGTGCCAGCAGTGAAGCACCTGGGGAACTGTTTTTT. Protein product: CASSEAPGELFF.

The chain is built from TRBV11-2 and TRBJ2-1; TRBD2 agrees at 8 bases. V was pared by 5 bases and J by 4 bases, with 7 bases of the junction left unmatched. Looked up from germline, CDR1 is SGHAT and CDR2 is FQNNGV. CDR3 length: 15 residues. The CDR3 DNA follows: TGTGCCAGCAGCATACAGCGGGGGAGTTACAATGAGCAGTTCTTC. Translated: CASSIQRGSYNEQFF.

This clonotype has a count of ten or more. V usage is TRBV4-2 and J usage is TRBJ2-3, with 8 bases matching TRBD2. The germline CDR1 and CDR2 sequences are LGHNA and YNFKEQ. CDR3 size: 16 residues. V shed 0 bases, J shed 3 bases, and the junction held 5 bases outside the gene matches. CDR3 sequence: CASSQDNGGETDTQYF. The CDR3 nucleotides read TGTGCCAGCAGCCAAGATAACGGGGGGGAGACAGATACGCAGTATTTT.

The rearrangement joins TRBV7-2 to TRBJ2-5, with D tentatively TRBD1 or TRBD2 (6 bases each). V was shortened by 2 bases and J by 0 bases, with 13 bases between the two germline ends. Germline loops: CDR1 SGHTA, CDR2 FQGNSA. CDR3 size: 16 residues. The CDR3 DNA reads as TGTGCCAGCAGCTTACTGGTGAGGGGGGACCAAGAGACCCAGTACTTC. This translates into CASSLLVRGDQETQYF. Full variable domain (outside the CDR3, taken from reference TRBV7-2 and TRBJ2-5): GAGVSQSPSNKVTEKGKDVELRCDPISGHTALYWYRQSLGQGLEFLIYFQGNSAPDKSGLPSDRFSAERTGGSVSTLTIQRTQQEDSAVYLCASSLLVRGDQETQYFGPGTRLLVL.

The gene calls are TRBV12-3 or TRBV12-4 and TRBJ1-3; D gene unclear. This CDR3 has 23 residues. V dropped 6 bases and J dropped 0 bases, with 36 bases sitting between them. The CDR3 loop is CASRLASPPFSLWSRYSGNTIYF. CDR3 nucleotide sequence: TGTGCCAGCAGGCTAGCTTCCCCTCCATTCTCTCTTTGGTCACGCTACTCTGGAAACACCATATATTTT.

The table lists this clonotype with many counts. The rearrangement links TRBV20-1 to TRBJ2-1; 9 bases are shared with TRBD1. Unmatched junction bases numbered 7, after V lost 2 bases and J lost 5 bases. Germline CDR1 DFQATT, CDR2 SNEGSKA (reference sequence). The CDR3 spans 15 residues. The CDR3 spells CSARLRQGEDNEQFF. The CDR3 nucleotides read TGCAGTGCTAGACTCAGACAGGGGGAGGACAATGAGCAGTTCTTC.

The sample holds a few counts of this clonotype. V gene TRBV4-2 combines with J gene TRBJ2-3, with TRBD1 matching over 10 bases. Germline V gene lookup returns CDR1 LGHNA and CDR2 YNFKEQ. V was clipped by 1 base and J by 4 bases; unmatched bases: 23. This CDR3 is built from 22 residues. Written as DNA, the CDR3 is TGTGCCAGCAGCCAAGGGTATTTCGCGGGACAGGGGAACATTTGGGGAGCAGATACGCAGTATTTT. As protein: CASSQGYFAGQGNIWGADTQYF.

This clonotype was detected a few times. J is TRBJ2-5 and V is TRBV5-1, with 13 nucleotides matching TRBD2. CDR1 is SGHRS and CDR2 is YFSETQ in the germline V gene. Trimming cost V 4 bases and J 12 bases; bases outside gene matches: 9. The length of the CDR3 is 14 residues. This chain's CDR3 is CASSSPGLAGLKYF. The DNA of the CDR3 is TGCGCCAGCAGCAGTCCGGGACTAGCGGGGTTAAAGTACTTC. Together with reference TRBV5-1 and TRBJ2-5, the CDR3 gives the full variable domain: KAGVTQTPRYLIKTRGQQVTLSCSPISGHRSVSWYQQTPGQGLQFLFEYFSETQRNKGNFPGRFSGRQFSNSRSEMNVSTLELGDSALYLCASSSPGLAGLKYFGPGTRLLVL.

There are many counts of this clonotype. The gene calls are TRBV5-1 and TRBJ1-2; tentatively, D is TRBD1 (5 bases). Germline CDR1 is SGHRS and CDR2 is YFSETQ. V was clipped by 4 bases and J by 2 bases, with 9 bases between them. This CDR3 region has 13 residues. Written as DNA, the CDR3 is TGCGCCAGCAGCCGGGACGCAAACTATGGCTACACCTTC. Translating gives CASSRDANYGYTF.

A few counts support this clonotype. V and J are TRBV5-1 and TRBJ1-1, with TRBD1 matching 9 bases. The CDR3 runs to 19 residues. In germline, CDR1 is SGHRS, CDR2 YFSETQ. V was pared by 3 bases and J by 1 base, with 16 bases of the junction left unmatched. CDR3 DNA sequence: TGCGCCAGCAGCTGGAGGGGTGCCGGGACAGGGCCCAGGAACACTGAAGCTTTCTTT. Translation gives CASSWRGAGTGPRNTEAFF.

Only a few counts were recorded for this clonotype. V usage is TRBV6-2 or TRBV6-3 and J usage is TRBJ2-6, with D perhaps matching TRBD1 (5 bases). The germline CDR1 and CDR2 sequences are MNHEY and SVGEGT. The CDR3 contains 17 residues. V was clipped by 4 bases and J by 0 bases, with 13 bases between them. In nucleotides, the CDR3 is TGTGCCAGCAGTTTGCCGACAGACCGCTCTGGGGCCAACGTCCTGACTTTC. It encodes CASSLPTDRSGANVLTF.

The chain carries TRBV4-2 and TRBJ2-7; weak D call: TRBD2 (6 bases). The CDR3 runs 12 residues. V lost 4 bases and J lost 6, with 10 bases in between. CDR1 LGHNA and CDR2 YNFKEQ come from the germline V gene. In DNA form, the CDR3 reads TGTGCCAGCAGCCCACCGGGGGTCGAGCAGTACTTC. Translated, it gives CASSPPGVEQYF.

This clonotype was detected many times. The rearrangement uses TRBV7-2 and TRBJ2-5; D unclear. The CDR3 runs 13 residues. Germline V lookup: CDR1 SGHTA, CDR2 FQGNSA. Trimming took 5 bases from V and 5 from J, leaving 12 bases between them. CDR3 DNA sequence: TGTGCCAGCAGCATTCGAAGTAGCGAGACCCAGTACTTC. Protein product: CASSIRSSETQYF.

This clonotype was seen just once. The V gene is TRBV28, the J gene TRBJ1-4, with TRBD1 matching over 7 bases. Germline V CDR1 and CDR2: MDHEN, SYDVKM. The V gene end was trimmed by 5 bases and the J gene end by 8 bases; junction bases not matched to a gene: 17. CDR3 size: 17 residues. The CDR3 sequence: CASSIPADDRVAEKLFF. CDR3 nucleotide sequence: TGTGCCAGCAGTATACCCGCCGATGACAGGGTGGCGGAAAAACTGTTTTTT.

J is TRBJ1-2 and V is TRBV6-1; no definite D call. V was cut by 2 bases and J by 9 bases, with 10 bases left in between. In germline, CDR1 is MNHNS, CDR2 SASEGT. The CDR3 covers 12 residues. The CDR3 here is CASSEWKSSYTF. The CDR3 region has the DNA TGTGCCAGCAGTGAATGGAAGTCGAGCTACACCTTC.

This clonotype was counted a few times. The chain couples TRBV6-4 to TRBJ2-2; 7 bases are shared with TRBD1. J was trimmed by 2 bases and V by 5 bases; bases with no gene match: 8. The CDR3 runs to 16 residues. CDR1 MRHNA and CDR2 SNTAGT come from the germline V gene. CDR3 DNA sequence: TGTGCCAGCAGTAAAAACCGGGACAGCAACACCGGGGAGCTGTTTTTT. This codes for CASSKNRDSNTGELFF.

This clonotype was observed a few times. J is TRBJ2-7 and V is TRBV15; TRBD1 might be the D (5 bases). The CDR3 is 13 amino acids. Germline assignment: CDR1 LNHNV and CDR2 YYDKDF (reference sequence). V shed 6 bases and J shed 2 bases, with 11 bases lying between them. The CDR3 loop reads CATSPGQTYEQYF. CDR3 sequence (DNA): TGTGCCACCAGTCCCGGACAAACCTACGAGCAGTACTTC.

DNA of the CDR3: TGTGCCAGCAGCTTAGCGAACAGGGACACTGAAGCTTTCTTT. Residues: CASSLANRDTEAFF. V is TRBV7-9 and J is TRBJ1-1; D is perhaps TRBD1 (6 bases). The V end lost 0 bases, the J end lost 3 bases, and 8 bases lay between the germline ends. CDR1 SEHNR and CDR2 FQNEAQ come from the germline V gene (reference sequence). The CDR3 has 14 amino acids. The whole variable domain, filled in from reference TRBV7-9 and TRBJ1-1, reads DTGVSQNPRHKITKRGQNVTFRCDPISEHNRLYWYRQTLGQGPEFLTYFQNEAQLEKSRLLSDRFSAERPKGSFSTLEIQRTEQGDSAMYLCASSLANRDTEAFFGQGTRLTVV.

This clonotype showed up many times. V and J are TRBV4-2 and TRBJ2-7; 14 positions agree with TRBD2. Losses at the gene ends were 0 bases for V and 5 bases for J; bases not matched to a gene: 3. This CDR3 is built from 16 residues. CDR1 and CDR2 from the germline V gene are LGHNA and YNFKEQ. CDR3 region: CASSQETGLAGDEQYF. The DNA of the CDR3 is TGTGCCAGCAGCCAAGAGACGGGACTAGCGGGGGACGAGCAGTACTTC.

This clonotype was detected only a few times. The V call is TRBV6-5, the J call TRBJ1-5; 7 nucleotides line up with TRBD1. The CDR3 has 14 residues. The junction had 5 bases not matched to a gene; V was cut back by 6 bases and J by 3 bases. Germline V gene lookup returns CDR1 MNHEY and CDR2 SVGAGI. The CDR3 loop reads CASRKQGNNQPQHF. The DNA for the CDR3 is TGTGCCAGCAGGAAACAGGGGAACAATCAGCCCCAGCATTTT.

This clonotype counts as medium-sized. The chain employs TRBV5-4 and TRBJ2-7; 10 nucleotides match TRBD1. The CDR3 runs to 15 residues. Germline CDR1 SGHNT, CDR2 YYREEE (reference sequence). V was pared by 3 bases and J by 2 bases, with 5 bases of the junction left unmatched. The CDR3 protein is CASSSRGQGAYEQYF. The CDR3 DNA sequence: TGTGCCAGCAGCTCCAGAGGACAGGGGGCCTACGAGCAGTACTTC. The full variable domain, its missing parts supplied by reference TRBV5-4 and TRBJ2-7, is ETGVTQSPTHLIKTRGQQVTLRCSSQSGHNTVSWYQQALGQGPQFIFQYYREEENGRGNFPPRFSGLQFPNYSSELNVNALELDDSALYLCASSSRGQGAYEQYFGPGTRLTVT.

This clonotype has just a few counts. This chain joins TRBV12-3 or TRBV12-4 and TRBJ1-5; D gene ambiguous. This CDR3 has 14 amino acids. Trimming stripped 2 bases from V and 4 bases from J, with 9 bases between. For the CDR3, the DNA is TGTGCCAGCAGTTTAATGGCGGAAAATCAGCCCCAGCATTTT. Protein product: CASSLMAENQPQHF.